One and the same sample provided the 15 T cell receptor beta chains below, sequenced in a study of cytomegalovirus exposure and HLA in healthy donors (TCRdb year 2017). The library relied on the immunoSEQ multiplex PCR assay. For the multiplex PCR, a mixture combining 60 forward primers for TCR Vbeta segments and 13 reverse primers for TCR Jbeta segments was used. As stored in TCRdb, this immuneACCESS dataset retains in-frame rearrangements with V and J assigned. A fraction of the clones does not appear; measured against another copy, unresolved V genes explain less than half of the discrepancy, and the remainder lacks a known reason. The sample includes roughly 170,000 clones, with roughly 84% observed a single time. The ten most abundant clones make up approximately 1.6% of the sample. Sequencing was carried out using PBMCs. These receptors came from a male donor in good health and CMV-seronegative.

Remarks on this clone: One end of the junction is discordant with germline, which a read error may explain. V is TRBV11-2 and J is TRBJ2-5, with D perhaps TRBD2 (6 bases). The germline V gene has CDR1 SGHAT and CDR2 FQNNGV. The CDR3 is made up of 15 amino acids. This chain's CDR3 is CASSRPGTEQEAQYF. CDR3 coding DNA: TGTGCCAGCAGCAGACCCGGGACTGAGCAAGAGGCCCAGTACTTC.

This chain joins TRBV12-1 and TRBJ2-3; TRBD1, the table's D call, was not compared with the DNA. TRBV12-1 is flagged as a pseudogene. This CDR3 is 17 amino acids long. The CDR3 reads CASSSKTGGCNTDTQYF. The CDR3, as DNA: TGTGCCAGCAGCTCGAAGACAGGGGGCTGTAACACAGATACGCAGTATTTT.

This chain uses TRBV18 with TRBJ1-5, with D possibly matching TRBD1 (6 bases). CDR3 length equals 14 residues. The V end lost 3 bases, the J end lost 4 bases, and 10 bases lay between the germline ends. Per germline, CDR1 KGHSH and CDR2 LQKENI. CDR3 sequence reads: CASSPSQGNQPQHF. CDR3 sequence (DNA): TGTGCCAGCTCACCGTCACAGGGAAATCAGCCCCAGCATTTT.

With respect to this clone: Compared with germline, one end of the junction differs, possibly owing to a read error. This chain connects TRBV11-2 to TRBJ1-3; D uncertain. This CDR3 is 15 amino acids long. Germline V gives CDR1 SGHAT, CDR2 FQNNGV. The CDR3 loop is CASSLAGEGGSTIYF. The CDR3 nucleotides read TGTGCCAGCAGCTTAGCGGGAGAAGGAGGAAGCACCATATATTTT.

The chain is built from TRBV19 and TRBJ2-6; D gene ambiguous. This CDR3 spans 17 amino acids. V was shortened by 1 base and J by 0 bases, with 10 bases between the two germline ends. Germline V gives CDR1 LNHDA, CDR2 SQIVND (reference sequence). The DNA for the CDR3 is TGTGCCAGTAGTATAGGCAGTGGAGACTCTGGGGCCAACGTCCTGACTTTC. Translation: CASSIGSGDSGANVLTF.

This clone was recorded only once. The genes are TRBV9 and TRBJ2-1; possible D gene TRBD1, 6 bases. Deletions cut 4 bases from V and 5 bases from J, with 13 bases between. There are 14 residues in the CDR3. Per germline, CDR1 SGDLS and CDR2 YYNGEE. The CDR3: CASSLRDTDNEQFF. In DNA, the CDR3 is TGTGCCAGCAGCCTAAGGGACACCGACAATGAGCAGTTCTTC.

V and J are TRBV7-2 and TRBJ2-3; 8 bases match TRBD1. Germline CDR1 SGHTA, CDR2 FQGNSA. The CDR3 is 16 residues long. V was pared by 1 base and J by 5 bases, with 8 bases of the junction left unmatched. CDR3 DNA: TGTGCCAGCAGCTTAGGCTTCCAGGGGGCAGGAGATACGCAGTATTTT. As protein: CASSLGFQGAGDTQYF.

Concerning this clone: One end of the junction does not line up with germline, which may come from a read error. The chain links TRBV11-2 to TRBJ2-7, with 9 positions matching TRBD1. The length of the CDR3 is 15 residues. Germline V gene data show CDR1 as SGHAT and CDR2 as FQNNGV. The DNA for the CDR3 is TGTGCTAGCAGCTCCTCCGACAGGGGGGACTACGAGCAGTACTTC. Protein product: CASSSSDRGDYEQYF.

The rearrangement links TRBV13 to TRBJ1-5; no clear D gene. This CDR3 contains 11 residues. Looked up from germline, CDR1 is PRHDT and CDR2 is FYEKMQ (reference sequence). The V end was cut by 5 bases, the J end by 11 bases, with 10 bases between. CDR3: CASSPGTTQHF. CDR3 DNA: TGTGCCAGCAGCCCGGGTACGACCCAGCATTTT.

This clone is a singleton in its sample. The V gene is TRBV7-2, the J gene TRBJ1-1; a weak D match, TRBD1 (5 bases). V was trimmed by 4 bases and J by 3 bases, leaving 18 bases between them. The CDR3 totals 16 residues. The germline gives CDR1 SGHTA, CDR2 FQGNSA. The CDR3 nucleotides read TGTGCCAGCAGCTCAGCCATCGCAGGGTGGGACACTGAAGCTTTCTTT. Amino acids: CASSSAIAGWDTEAFF.

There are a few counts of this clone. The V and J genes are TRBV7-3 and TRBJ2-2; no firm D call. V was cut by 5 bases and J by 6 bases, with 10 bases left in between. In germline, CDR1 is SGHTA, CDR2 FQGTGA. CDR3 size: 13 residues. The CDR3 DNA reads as TGTGCCAGCAGCATGTCCAATTCCGGGGAGCTGTTTTTT. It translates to CASSMSNSGELFF.

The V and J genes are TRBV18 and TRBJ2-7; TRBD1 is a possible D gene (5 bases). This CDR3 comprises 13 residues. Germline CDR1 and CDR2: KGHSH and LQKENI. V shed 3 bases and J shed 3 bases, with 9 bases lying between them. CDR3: CASSPGTGYEQYF. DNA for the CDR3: TGTGCCAGCTCACCGGGAACAGGCTACGAGCAGTACTTC.

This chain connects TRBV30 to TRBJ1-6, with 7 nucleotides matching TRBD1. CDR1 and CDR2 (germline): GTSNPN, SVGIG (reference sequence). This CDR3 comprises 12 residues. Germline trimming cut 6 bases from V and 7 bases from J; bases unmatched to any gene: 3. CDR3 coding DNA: TGTGCCTGCAACAGGGGAAATTCACCCCTCCACTTT. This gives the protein CACNRGNSPLHF. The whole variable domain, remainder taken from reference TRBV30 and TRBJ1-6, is SQTIHQWPATLVQPVGSPLSLECTVEGTSNPNLYWYRQAAGRGLQLLFYSVGIGQISSEVPQNLSASRPQDRQFILSSKKLLLSDSGFYLCACNRGNSPLHFGNGTRLTVT.

The CDR3 here is CASSRTGDRGSSGNTIYF. The CDR3 region has the DNA TGCGCCAGCAGCCGGACCGGGGATCGGGGGAGCTCTGGAAACACCATATATTTT. The chain links TRBV5-1 to TRBJ1-3, with D possibly matching TRBD1 (5 bases). There are 18 residues in the CDR3. V lost 4 bases and J 0 bases, leaving 20 bases between the germline ends. CDR1 is SGHRS, CDR2 YFSETQ, per germline.

CDR3 bases: TGTGCCAGCAGTCCCGGGACAGGGGTCCCCGAGCAGTACTTC. It specifies CASSPGTGVPEQYF. The chain carries TRBV7-9 and TRBJ2-7; the match to TRBD1 covers 10 bases. Per germline, CDR1 SEHNR and CDR2 FQNEAQ (reference sequence). Unmatched junction bases numbered 8, after V lost 6 bases and J lost 6 bases. The CDR3 is made up of 14 amino acids.